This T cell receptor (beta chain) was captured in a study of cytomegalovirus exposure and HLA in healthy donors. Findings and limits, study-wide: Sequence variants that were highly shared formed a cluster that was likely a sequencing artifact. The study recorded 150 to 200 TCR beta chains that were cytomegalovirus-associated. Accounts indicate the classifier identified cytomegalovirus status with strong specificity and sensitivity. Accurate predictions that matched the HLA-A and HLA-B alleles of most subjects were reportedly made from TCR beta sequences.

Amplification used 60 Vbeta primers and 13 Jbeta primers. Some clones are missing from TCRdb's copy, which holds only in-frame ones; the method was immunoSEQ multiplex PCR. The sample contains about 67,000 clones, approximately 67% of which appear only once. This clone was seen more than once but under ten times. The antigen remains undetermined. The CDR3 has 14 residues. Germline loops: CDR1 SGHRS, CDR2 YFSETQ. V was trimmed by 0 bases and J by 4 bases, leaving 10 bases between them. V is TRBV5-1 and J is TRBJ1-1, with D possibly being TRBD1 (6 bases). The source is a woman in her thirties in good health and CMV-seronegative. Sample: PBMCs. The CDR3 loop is CASSLGGGPTEAFF. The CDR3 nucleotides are TGCGCCAGCAGCTTGGGCGGGGGGCCCACTGAAGCTTTCTTT.